This entry lists 18 T cell receptor beta chains sequenced from one sample in a study of technical replicates of blood from several donors. Sequencing used immunoSEQ multiplex PCR; TCRdb keeps in-frame clones, though not all of them. This sample yields about 82,000 clones, of which approximately 94% are seen a single time; approximately 0.41% belongs to the top ten. The sample comprised T cells isolated from PBMCs. The receptors come from a human donor in good health.

J is TRBJ1-5 and V is TRBV4-2; D is unresolved. The ends were cut back, 0 bases at V and 0 bases at J, with 12 bases in the middle. The CDR3 totals 17 residues. Germline assignment: CDR1 LGHNA and CDR2 YNFKEQ. CDR3 protein: CASSQDAGSYSNQPQHF. As DNA, the CDR3 is TGTGCCAGCAGCCAAGATGCGGGTTCCTATAGCAATCAGCCCCAGCATTTT.

The chain employs TRBV11-1 and TRBJ2-7; the D is unclear. The CDR3 length is 12 residues. CDR1 is SGHAT, CDR2 FQDESV, per germline (reference sequence). Between the trimmed V and J ends, which lost 8 bases and 1 base, there was a span of 9 bases. CDR3 residues: CASGTESYEQYF. As DNA, the CDR3 is TGTGCCAGCGGCACAGAGTCCTACGAGCAGTACTTC.

The V and J genes are TRBV4-3 and TRBJ2-2, with 11 nucleotides matching TRBD2. The trim removed 2 bases at V and 6 bases at J, leaving 5 bases unmatched. The germline CDR1 and CDR2 sequences are LGHNA and YSLEER. There are 16 residues in the CDR3. In DNA, the CDR3 is TGCGCCAGCAGCCAACTTAGCGGGAGGGTCGCCGGGGAGCTGTTTTTT. Translation gives CASSQLSGRVAGELFF.

This clone was recorded once. The rearrangement uses TRBV28 and TRBJ1-1; a weak D match, TRBD1 (6 bases). Trimming stripped 6 bases from V and 4 bases from J, with 18 bases between. CDR3 length: 15 amino acids. Germline values: CDR1 MDHEN, CDR2 SYDVKM. CDR3 in DNA: TGTGCCAGCAGGGCCTCGCGGGGGCTAGTCACTGAAGCTTTCTTT. As protein: CASRASRGLVTEAFF. The full variable domain, with the rest looked up from reference TRBV28 and TRBJ1-1, is DVKVTQSSRYLVKRTGEKVFLECVQDMDHENMFWYRQDPGLGLRLIYFSYDVKMKEKGDIPEGYSVSREKKERFSLILESASTNQTSMYLCASRASRGLVTEAFFGQGTRLTVV.

This clone came up once. This chain connects TRBV7-9 to TRBJ2-2, with 7 bases lining up with TRBD1. V shed 2 bases, J shed 7 bases, and the junction held 10 bases outside the gene matches. Germline V gene sequence: CDR1 SEHNR, CDR2 FQNEAQ (reference sequence). This CDR3 has 16 residues. CDR3 sequence (DNA): TGTGCCAGCAGCTTACTGGGGACAGTCCTCCACGGGGAGCTGTTTTTT. Its translation: CASSLLGTVLHGELFF.

The rearrangement joins TRBV25-1 to TRBJ1-1; D call uncertain. The CDR3 is 13 amino acids. Trimming stripped 5 bases from V and 2 bases from J, with 9 bases between. CDR1 is MGHDK and CDR2 is SYGVNS in the germline V gene. DNA for the CDR3: TGTGCCAGCAGTCTTCGGGGAAACACTGAAGCTTTCTTT. Translating gives CASSLRGNTEAFF.

CDR3 DNA: TGTGCCAGCAGCCCGAGGGTCGGGACAGGGATATACGAGCAGTACTTC. This sequence encodes CASSPRVGTGIYEQYF. This rearrangement joins TRBV7-7 to TRBJ2-7, with 9 bases aligning to TRBD1. Germline trimming cut 5 bases from V and 4 bases from J; bases unmatched to any gene: 12. Germline lookup yields CDR1 SSHAT and CDR2 FNYEAQ (reference sequence). CDR3 length: 16 amino acids.

The V call is TRBV29-1, the J call TRBJ2-7; the match to TRBD2 covers 11 bases. Germline V lookup: CDR1 SQVTM, CDR2 ANQGSEA. The CDR3 sequence is 13 residues long. V was pared by 5 bases and J by 4 bases, with 4 bases of the junction left unmatched. This CDR3 reads CSVLVAGGYEQYF. The CDR3 DNA follows: TGCAGCGTTTTGGTAGCGGGAGGGTACGAGCAGTACTTC.

This chain links TRBV7-2 with TRBJ1-5, with no clear D. The CDR3 spans 16 residues. V dropped 5 bases and J dropped 0 bases, with 14 bases sitting between them. The germline V gene encodes CDR1 SGHTA and CDR2 FQGNSA. CDR3 residues: CASSEFLTYSNQPQHF. The CDR3 DNA is TGTGCCAGCAGCGAGTTTCTCACGTATAGCAATCAGCCCCAGCATTTT.

This clone was seen only once. The chain couples TRBV19 to TRBJ2-7; TRBD1 matches 8 bases. The J segment lost 3 bases and the V segment lost 1 base, leaving 2 bases of the junction unmatched. Germline loops: CDR1 LNHDA, CDR2 SQIVND (reference sequence). The CDR3 has 14 residues. The CDR3 DNA reads as TGTGCCAGTAGTATAGGGACAGGGAACTACGAGCAGTACTTC. It yields the protein CASSIGTGNYEQYF. Full variable domain (remainder filled in from reference TRBV19 and TRBJ2-7): DGGITQSPKYLFRKEGQNVTLSCEQNLNHDAMYWYRQDPGQGLRLIYYSQIVNDFQKGDIAEGYSVSREKKESFPLTVTSAQKNPTAFYLCASSIGTGNYEQYFGPGTRLTVT.

The chain recombines TRBV10-1 with TRBJ1-5; D uncertain. CDR1 and CDR2 (germline): WNHNN, SYGVQD (reference sequence). CDR3 length: 15 residues. V lost 6 bases, J lost 0 bases, and 12 bases lay in between. CDR3 sequence (DNA): TGCGCCAGCAGACTAGGGTTATATAGCAATCAGCCCCAGCATTTT. This codes for CASRLGLYSNQPQHF.

This rearrangement joins TRBV4-1 to TRBJ2-7, with a weak D call TRBD2 (5 bases). Looked up from germline, CDR1 is MGHRA and CDR2 is YSYEKL. The V end was cut by 3 bases, the J end by 4 bases, with 13 bases between. CDR3 length equals 14 residues. In DNA form, the CDR3 reads TGCGCCAGCAGCCAGAGGACTCCCGGGTACGAGCAGTACTTC. It encodes CASSQRTPGYEQYF.

The chain carries TRBV29-1 and TRBJ1-2; 12 nucleotides align to TRBD1. The CDR3 is made up of 13 amino acids. The V gene end was trimmed by 3 bases and the J gene end by 4 bases; junction bases not matched to a gene: 0. CDR1 and CDR2 (germline): SQVTM, ANQGSEA. The CDR3 reads CSVEGQGAYGYTF. The CDR3 nucleotides read TGCAGCGTTGAGGGACAGGGGGCCTATGGCTACACCTTC.

The chain joins TRBV30 to TRBJ1-5; D gene ambiguous. The CDR3 loop spans 13 amino acids. Germline CDR1 GTSNPN, CDR2 SVGIG (reference sequence). Deletions cut 0 bases from V and 4 bases from J, with 7 bases between. For the CDR3, the DNA is TGTGCCTGGAGTGTTAGTTATAATCAGCCCCAGCATTTT. Its translation: CAWSVSYNQPQHF.

V gene TRBV12-5 combines with J gene TRBJ2-1, with 7 positions matching TRBD1. CDR1 is LGHNT, CDR2 FRNRAP, per germline. V lost 5 bases and J lost 4; bases outside the gene matches: 8. CDR3 size: 15 residues. The DNA for the CDR3 is TGTGCTAGTGGTCCCCCTCCAGGGGGTTACAATGAGCAGTTCTTC. It specifies CASGPPPGGYNEQFF.

The genes are TRBV2 and TRBJ2-5, with a weak D call TRBD2 (6 bases). Per the germline V gene, CDR1 is SNHLY and CDR2 is FYNNEI. The CDR3 totals 17 residues. V lost 1 base and J 4 bases, leaving 19 bases between the germline ends. CDR3 bases: TGTGCCAGCAGTGAAGTTCGGAGCGGGCCCTACGGAGAGACCCAGTACTTC. As protein: CASSEVRSGPYGETQYF.

This chain uses TRBV6-4 with TRBJ2-1, with 11 nucleotides matching TRBD2. Germline lookup yields CDR1 MRHNA and CDR2 SNTAGT. This CDR3 region has 16 residues. With 0 bases clipped from V and 7 bases from J, the junction kept 5 bases outside the gene matches. CDR3 residues: CASSDSIAGGENEQFF. CDR3 DNA: TGTGCCAGCAGTGACTCGATAGCGGGAGGGGAGAATGAGCAGTTCTTC.

This rearrangement joins TRBV7-2 to TRBJ2-5; the match to TRBD1 covers 7 bases. The CDR3 runs 17 residues. Losses at the gene ends were 5 bases for V and 1 base for J; bases not matched to a gene: 13. CDR1 SGHTA and CDR2 FQGNSA come from the germline V gene. This chain's CDR3 is CASSLTPVRDSQETQYF. The CDR3 DNA reads TGTGCCAGCAGCCTAACTCCTGTCCGGGACAGCCAAGAGACCCAGTACTTC.